This T cell receptor beta chain was identified in a study of T cell repertoires in cytomegalovirus infection. Study as a whole: Public TCR beta signatures provided an indication of both CMV infection and a matching HLA type.

A single record per CDR3 protein comes from TCRdb applying MiXCR to the reads. The sample holds about 530,000 distinct CDR3 sequences; 26% are singletons and the top ten take roughly 13%. Germline values: CDR1 SGHAT, CDR2 FQNNGV. The CDR3 totals 14 residues. The V end was cut by 5 bases, the J end by 3 bases, with 10 bases between. The sequencing input was PBMCs. The receptor was isolated from a human donor in good health (CMV status not recorded). Some clones in this sample may be carry-over from other donors' samples. The chain has TRBV11-2 and TRBJ2-2; D is ambiguous. The CDR3 loop is CASSIRQDTGELFF. CDR3 DNA sequence: TGTGCCAGCAGCATTAGGCAGGACACCGGGGAGCTGTTTTTT.